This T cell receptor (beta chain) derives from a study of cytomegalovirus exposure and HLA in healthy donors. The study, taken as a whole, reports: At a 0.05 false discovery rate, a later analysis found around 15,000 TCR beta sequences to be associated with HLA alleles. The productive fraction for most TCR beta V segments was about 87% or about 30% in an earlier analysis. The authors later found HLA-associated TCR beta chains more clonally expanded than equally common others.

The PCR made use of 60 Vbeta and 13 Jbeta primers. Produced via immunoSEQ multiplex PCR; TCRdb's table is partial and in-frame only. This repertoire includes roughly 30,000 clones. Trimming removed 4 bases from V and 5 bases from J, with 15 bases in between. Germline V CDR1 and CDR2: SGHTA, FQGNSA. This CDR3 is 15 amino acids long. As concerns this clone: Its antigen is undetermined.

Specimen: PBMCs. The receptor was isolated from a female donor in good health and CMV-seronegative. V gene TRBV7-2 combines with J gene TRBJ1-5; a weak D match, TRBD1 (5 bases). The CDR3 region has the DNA TGTGCCAGCAGCTCAGCCGGGGGAGGTCATCAGCCCCAGCATTTT. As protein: CASSSAGGGHQPQHF.